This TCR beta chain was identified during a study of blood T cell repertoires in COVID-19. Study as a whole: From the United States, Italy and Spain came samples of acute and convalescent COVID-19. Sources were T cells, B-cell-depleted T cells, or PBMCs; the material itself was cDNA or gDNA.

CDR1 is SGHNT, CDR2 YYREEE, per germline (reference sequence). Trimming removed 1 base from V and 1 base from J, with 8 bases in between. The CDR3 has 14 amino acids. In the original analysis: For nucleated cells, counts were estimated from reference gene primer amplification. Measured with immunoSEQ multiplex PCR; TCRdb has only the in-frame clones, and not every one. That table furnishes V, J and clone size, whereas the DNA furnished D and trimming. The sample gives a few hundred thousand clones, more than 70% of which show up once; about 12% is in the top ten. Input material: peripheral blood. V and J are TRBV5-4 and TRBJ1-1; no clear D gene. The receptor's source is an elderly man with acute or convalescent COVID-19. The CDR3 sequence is CASSLPLGNTEAFF. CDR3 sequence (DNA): TGTGCCAGCAGCTTGCCCCTAGGGAACACTGAAGCTTTCTTT.